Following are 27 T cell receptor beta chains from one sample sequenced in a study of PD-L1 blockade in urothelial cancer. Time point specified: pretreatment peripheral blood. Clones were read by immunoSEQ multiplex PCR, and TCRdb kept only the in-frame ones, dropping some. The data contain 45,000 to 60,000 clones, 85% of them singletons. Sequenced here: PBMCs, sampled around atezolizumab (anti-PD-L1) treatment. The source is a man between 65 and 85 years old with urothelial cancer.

Here the CDR3 reads CASTGQGSFMNTEAFF. The DNA of the CDR3 is TGCGCCAGCACCGGACAGGGGTCGTTTATGAACACTGAAGCTTTCTTT. J is TRBJ1-1 and V is TRBV5-1; 9 bases line up with TRBD1. The CDR3 runs to 16 residues. V lost 6 bases, J lost 0 bases, and 9 bases stayed unmatched. Germline values: CDR1 SGHRS, CDR2 YFSETQ. Looking up the rest from reference TRBV5-1 and TRBJ1-1 gives the full variable domain: KAGVTQTPRYLIKTRGQQVTLSCSPISGHRSVSWYQQTPGQGLQFLFEYFSETQRNKGNFPGRFSGRQFSNSRSEMNVSTLELGDSALYLCASTGQGSFMNTEAFFGQGTRLTVV.

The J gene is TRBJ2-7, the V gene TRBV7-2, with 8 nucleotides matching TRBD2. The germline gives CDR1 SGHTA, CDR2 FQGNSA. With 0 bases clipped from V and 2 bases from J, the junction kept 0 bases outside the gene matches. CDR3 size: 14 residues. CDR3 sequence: CASSLAGLAYEQYF. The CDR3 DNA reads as TGTGCCAGCAGCTTAGCGGGACTAGCCTACGAGCAGTACTTC. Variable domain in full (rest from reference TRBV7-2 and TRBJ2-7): GAGVSQSPSNKVTEKGKDVELRCDPISGHTALYWYRQSLGQGLEFLIYFQGNSAPDKSGLPSDRFSAERTGGSVSTLTIQRTQQEDSAVYLCASSLAGLAYEQYFGPGTRLTVT.

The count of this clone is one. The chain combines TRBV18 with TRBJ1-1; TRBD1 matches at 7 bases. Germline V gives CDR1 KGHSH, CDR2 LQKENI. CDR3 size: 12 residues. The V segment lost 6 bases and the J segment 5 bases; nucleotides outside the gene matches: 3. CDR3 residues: CASSTGQTEAFF. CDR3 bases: TGTGCCAGCTCGACGGGACAGACTGAAGCTTTCTTT.

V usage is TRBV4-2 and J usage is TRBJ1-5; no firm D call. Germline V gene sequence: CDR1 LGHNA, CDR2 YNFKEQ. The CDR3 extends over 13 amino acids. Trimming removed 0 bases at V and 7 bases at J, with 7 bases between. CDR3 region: CASSQDMSQPQHF. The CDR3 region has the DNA TGTGCCAGCAGCCAAGATATGAGCCAGCCCCAGCATTTT.

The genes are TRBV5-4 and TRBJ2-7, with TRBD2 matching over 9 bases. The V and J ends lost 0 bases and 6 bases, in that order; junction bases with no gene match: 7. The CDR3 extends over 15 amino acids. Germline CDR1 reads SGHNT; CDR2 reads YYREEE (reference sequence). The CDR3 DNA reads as TGTGCCAGCAGCTTGGCCCGGACTAGCGTCGCCGAGCAGTACTTC. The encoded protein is CASSLARTSVAEQYF.

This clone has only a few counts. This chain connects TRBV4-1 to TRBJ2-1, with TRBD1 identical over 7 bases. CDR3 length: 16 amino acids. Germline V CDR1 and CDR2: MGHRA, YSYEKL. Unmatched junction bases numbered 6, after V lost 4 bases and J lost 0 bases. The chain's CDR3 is CASSPRQGSSYNEQFF. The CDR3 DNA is TGCGCCAGCAGCCCTCGACAGGGAAGCTCCTACAATGAGCAGTTCTTC.

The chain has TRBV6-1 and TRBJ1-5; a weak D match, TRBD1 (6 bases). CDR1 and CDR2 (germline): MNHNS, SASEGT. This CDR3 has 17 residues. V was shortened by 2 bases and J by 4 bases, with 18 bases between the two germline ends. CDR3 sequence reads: CASSENRDTLINQPQHF. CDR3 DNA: TGTGCCAGCAGTGAAAACAGGGACACCTTGATAAATCAGCCCCAGCATTTT.

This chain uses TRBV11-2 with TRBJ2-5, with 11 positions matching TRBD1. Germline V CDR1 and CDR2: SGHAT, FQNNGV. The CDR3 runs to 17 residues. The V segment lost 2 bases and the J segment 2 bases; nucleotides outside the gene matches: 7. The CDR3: CASSLRTGGMGQETQYF. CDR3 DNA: TGTGCCAGCAGCTTAAGGACAGGGGGCATGGGACAAGAGACCCAGTACTTC.

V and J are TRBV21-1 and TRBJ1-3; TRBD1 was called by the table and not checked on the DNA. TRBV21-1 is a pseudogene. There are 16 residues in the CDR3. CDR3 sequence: CASSQAGTGCGNTIYF. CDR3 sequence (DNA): TGTGCCAGCAGCCAAGCAGGGACAGGTTGTGGAAACACCATATATTTT.

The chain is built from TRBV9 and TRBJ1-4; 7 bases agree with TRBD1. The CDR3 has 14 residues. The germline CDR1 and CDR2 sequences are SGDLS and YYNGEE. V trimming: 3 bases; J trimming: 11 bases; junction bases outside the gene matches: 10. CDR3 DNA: TGTGCCAGCAGCGCCACAGGGGCTGTGGAGAAACTGTTTTTT. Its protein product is CASSATGAVEKLFF.

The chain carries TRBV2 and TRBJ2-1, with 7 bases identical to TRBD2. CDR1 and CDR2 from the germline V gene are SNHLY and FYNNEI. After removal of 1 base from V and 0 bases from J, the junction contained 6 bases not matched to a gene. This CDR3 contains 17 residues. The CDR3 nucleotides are TGTGCCAGCAGTGAAGAGGCTAGCGGAGCCTCCTACAATGAGCAGTTCTTC. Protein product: CASSEEASGASYNEQFF.

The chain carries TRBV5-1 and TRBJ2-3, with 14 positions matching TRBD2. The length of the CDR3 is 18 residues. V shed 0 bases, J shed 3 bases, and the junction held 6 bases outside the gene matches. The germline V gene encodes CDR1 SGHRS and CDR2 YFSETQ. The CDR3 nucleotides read TGCGCCAGCAGCTTGGGACTAGCGGGAGGGCCTTCAACAGATACGCAGTATTTT. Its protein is CASSLGLAGGPSTDTQYF.

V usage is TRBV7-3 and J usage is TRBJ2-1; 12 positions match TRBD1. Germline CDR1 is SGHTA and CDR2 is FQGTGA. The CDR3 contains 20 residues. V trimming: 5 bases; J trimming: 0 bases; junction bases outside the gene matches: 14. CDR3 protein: CASSRPGQGARGASYNEQFF. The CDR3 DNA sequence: TGTGCCAGCAGCCGTCCGGGACAGGGGGCTCGGGGGGCCTCCTACAATGAGCAGTTCTTC.

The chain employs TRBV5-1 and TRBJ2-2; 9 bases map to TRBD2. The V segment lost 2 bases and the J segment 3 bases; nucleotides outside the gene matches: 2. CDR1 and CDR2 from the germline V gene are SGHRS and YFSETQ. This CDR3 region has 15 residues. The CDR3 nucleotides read TGCGCCAGCAGCTTAGTAGCGGGAGACACCGGGGAGCTGTTTTTT. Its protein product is CASSLVAGDTGELFF.

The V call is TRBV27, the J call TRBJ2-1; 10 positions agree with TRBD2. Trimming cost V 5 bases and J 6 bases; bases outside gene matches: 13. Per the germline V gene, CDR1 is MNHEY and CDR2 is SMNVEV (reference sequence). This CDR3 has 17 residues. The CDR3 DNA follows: TGTGCCAGCAGTCCCCTCCAACCGGGACTAGCGCCCAATGAGCAGTTCTTC. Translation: CASSPLQPGLAPNEQFF.

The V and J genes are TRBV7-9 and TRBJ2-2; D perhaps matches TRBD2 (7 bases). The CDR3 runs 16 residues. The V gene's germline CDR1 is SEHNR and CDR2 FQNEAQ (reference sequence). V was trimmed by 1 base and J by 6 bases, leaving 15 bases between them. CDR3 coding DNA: TGTGCCAGCAGCTTAGTAGGGGGAGGGCCCGCCGGGGAGCTGTTTTTT. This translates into CASSLVGGGPAGELFF. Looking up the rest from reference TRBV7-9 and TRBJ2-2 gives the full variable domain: DTGVSQNPRHKITKRGQNVTFRCDPISEHNRLYWYRQTLGQGPEFLTYFQNEAQLEKSRLLSDRFSAERPKGSFSTLEIQRTEQGDSAMYLCASSLVGGGPAGELFFGEGSRLTVL.

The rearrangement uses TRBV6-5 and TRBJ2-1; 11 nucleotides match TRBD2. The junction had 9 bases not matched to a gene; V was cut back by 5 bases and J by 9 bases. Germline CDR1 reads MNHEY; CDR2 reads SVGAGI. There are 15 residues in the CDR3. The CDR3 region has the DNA TGTGCCAGCAGTACTAGACTAGCGGGAAGCACTGAGCAGTTCTTC. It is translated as CASSTRLAGSTEQFF.

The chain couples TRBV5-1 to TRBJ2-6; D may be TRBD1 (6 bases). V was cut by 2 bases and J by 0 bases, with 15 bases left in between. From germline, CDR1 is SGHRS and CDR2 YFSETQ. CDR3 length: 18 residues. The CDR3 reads CASSLRQVVASGANVLTF. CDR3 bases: TGCGCCAGCAGCTTACGACAGGTGGTTGCCTCTGGGGCCAACGTCCTGACTTTC.

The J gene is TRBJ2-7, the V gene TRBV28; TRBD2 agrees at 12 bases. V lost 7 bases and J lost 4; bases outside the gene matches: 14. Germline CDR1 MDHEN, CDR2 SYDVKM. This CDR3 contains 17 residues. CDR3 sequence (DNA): TGTGCCAGCACCGACCGGGCTAGCGGGAGGGCCATATACGAGCAGTACTTC. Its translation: CASTDRASGRAIYEQYF.

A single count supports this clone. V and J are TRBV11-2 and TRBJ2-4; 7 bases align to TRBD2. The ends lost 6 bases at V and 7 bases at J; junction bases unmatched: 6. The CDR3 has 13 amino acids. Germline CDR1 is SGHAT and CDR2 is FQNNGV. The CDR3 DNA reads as TGTGCCAGCAGACTCGACGGGGGGAACATTCAGTACTTC. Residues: CASRLDGGNIQYF.

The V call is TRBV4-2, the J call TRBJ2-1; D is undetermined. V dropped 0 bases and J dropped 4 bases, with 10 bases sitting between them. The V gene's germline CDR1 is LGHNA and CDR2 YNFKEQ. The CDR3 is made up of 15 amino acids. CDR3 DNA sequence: TGTGCCAGCAGCCAAGATTTAGACTTATACAATGAGCAGTTCTTC. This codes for CASSQDLDLYNEQFF.

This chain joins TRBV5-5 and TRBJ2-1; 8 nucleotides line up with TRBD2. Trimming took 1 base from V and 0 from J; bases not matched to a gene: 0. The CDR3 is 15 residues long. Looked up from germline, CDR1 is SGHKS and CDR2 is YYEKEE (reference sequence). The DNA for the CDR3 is TGTGCCAGCAGCTTGAGCGGGAGCTCCTACAATGAGCAGTTCTTC. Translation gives CASSLSGSSYNEQFF.

The CDR3 protein is CAWSGSTETQYF. The DNA of the CDR3 is TGTGCCTGGAGTGGTAGCACCGAGACCCAGTACTTC. The rearrangement joins TRBV30 to TRBJ2-5; D unclear. The CDR3 spans 12 residues. Germline-derived CDR1 and CDR2 are GTSNPN and SVGIG (reference sequence). Deletions cut 1 base from V and 5 bases from J, with 8 bases between.

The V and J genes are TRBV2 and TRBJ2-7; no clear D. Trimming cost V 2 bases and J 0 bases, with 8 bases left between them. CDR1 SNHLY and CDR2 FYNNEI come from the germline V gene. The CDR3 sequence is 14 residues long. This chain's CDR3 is CASSEWWSSYEQYF. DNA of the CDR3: TGTGCCAGCAGTGAATGGTGGAGCTCCTACGAGCAGTACTTC.

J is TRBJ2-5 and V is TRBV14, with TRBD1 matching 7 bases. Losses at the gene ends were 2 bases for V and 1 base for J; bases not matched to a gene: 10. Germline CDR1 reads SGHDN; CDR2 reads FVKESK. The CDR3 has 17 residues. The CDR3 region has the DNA TGTGCCAGCAGCCAATCACCGGGACAGCCAAGCCAAGAGACCCAGTACTTC. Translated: CASSQSPGQPSQETQYF.

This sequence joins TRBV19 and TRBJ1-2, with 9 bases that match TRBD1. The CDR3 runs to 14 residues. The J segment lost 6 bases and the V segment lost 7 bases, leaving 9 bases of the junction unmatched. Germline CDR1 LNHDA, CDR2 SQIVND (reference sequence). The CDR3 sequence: CASNTQGARNGYTF. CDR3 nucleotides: TGTGCCAGTAATACACAGGGGGCTCGTAATGGCTACACCTTC.

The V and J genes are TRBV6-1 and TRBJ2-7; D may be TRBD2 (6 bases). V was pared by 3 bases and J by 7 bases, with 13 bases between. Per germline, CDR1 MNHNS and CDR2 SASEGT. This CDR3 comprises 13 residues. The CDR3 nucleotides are TGTGCCAGCAGTGACAGGACTACCTCGGAGCAGTACTTC. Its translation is CASSDRTTSEQYF.